The 8 T cell receptor beta chains given below trace back to one sample, sequenced in a study of blood T cell repertoires in COVID-19. Profiling relied on immunoSEQ multiplex PCR, and the TCRdb table lists in-frame clones only, not all of them. The sample includes 300,000 or so clones, over 75% of them seen just once. Source material: peripheral blood. The origin of the receptors is a man over 45 with active or convalescent COVID-19.

The chain joins TRBV9 to TRBJ1-2; weak D call: TRBD1 (5 bases). The V gene's germline CDR1 is SGDLS and CDR2 YYNGEE. The length of the CDR3 is 14 residues. Trimming took off 0 bases at V and 7 bases at J, with 13 bases between the two ends. In DNA form, the CDR3 reads TGTGCCAGCAGCGTAGACGGAGGGGAATCTGGCTACACCTTC. Translated, it gives CASSVDGGESGYTF.

The chain is built from TRBV19 and TRBJ1-2; TRBD1 might be the D (6 bases). Germline V gives CDR1 LNHDA, CDR2 SQIVND (reference sequence). V lost 3 bases to trimming and J lost 5 bases, with 13 bases between them. The CDR3 is 14 residues long. The CDR3 DNA follows: TGTGCCAGTAGTATGGGGGAACAGGGTTATGGCTACACCTTC. It encodes CASSMGEQGYGYTF. Drawing the rest from reference TRBV19 and TRBJ1-2, the complete variable domain is DGGITQSPKYLFRKEGQNVTLSCEQNLNHDAMYWYRQDPGQGLRLIYYSQIVNDFQKGDIAEGYSVSREKKESFPLTVTSAQKNPTAFYLCASSMGEQGYGYTFGSGTRLTVV.

The chain recombines TRBV9 with TRBJ2-3; D might be TRBD2 (5 bases). The germline V gene has CDR1 SGDLS and CDR2 YYNGEE. This CDR3 has 15 residues. The V end lost 4 bases, the J end lost 2 bases, and 14 bases lay between the germline ends. CDR3 coding DNA: TGTGCCAGCAGCCCCATCGGGGAGAACACAGATACGCAGTATTTT. As protein: CASSPIGENTDTQYF.

The chain uses TRBV9 and TRBJ1-1; D remains ambiguous. This CDR3 region has 15 residues. Between the trimmed V and J ends, which lost 0 bases and 1 base, there was a span of 10 bases. CDR1 is SGDLS and CDR2 is YYNGEE in the germline V gene. CDR3 sequence reads: CASSVDVSSNTEAFF. The CDR3 nucleotides are TGTGCCAGCAGCGTAGACGTCAGTTCGAACACTGAAGCTTTCTTT.

The V gene is TRBV7-3, the J gene TRBJ1-6; D uncertain. With 6 bases removed from V and 7 bases from J, the gap between germline ends came to 13 bases. Germline lookup yields CDR1 SGHTA and CDR2 FQGTGA. The CDR3 extends over 14 amino acids. CDR3 in amino acids: CASRKALDNSPLHF. The CDR3 DNA reads TGTGCCAGCAGGAAGGCCCTAGACAATTCACCCCTCCACTTT.

The V gene is TRBV6-1, the J gene TRBJ1-2; 7 positions agree with TRBD1. This CDR3 comprises 17 residues. The V segment lost 3 bases and the J segment 4 bases; nucleotides outside the gene matches: 14. CDR1 MNHNS and CDR2 SASEGT come from the germline V gene. CDR3 sequence (DNA): TGTGCCAGCAGTGACGAAGAAACAGGGGTTTTTAGCTATGGCTACACCTTC. Residues: CASSDEETGVFSYGYTF.

The chain uses TRBV29-1 and TRBJ2-1, with D perhaps TRBD1 (5 bases). The CDR3 has 12 residues. V was shortened by 5 bases and J by 6 bases, with 11 bases between the two germline ends. From germline, CDR1 is SQVTM and CDR2 ANQGSEA. The CDR3 coding sequence is TGCAGCGTTCGCAGGGCCGCCAATGAGCAGTTCTTC. Its translation is CSVRRAANEQFF.

This chain joins TRBV10-3 and TRBJ2-7; unclear D gene. The CDR3 runs to 12 residues. V shed 10 bases and J shed 5 bases, with 15 bases lying between them. CDR1 and CDR2 (germline): ENHRY, SYGVKD. The CDR3 DNA sequence: TGTGCCACGAGCCCCCCCCTAAACGAGCAGTACTTC. Translation gives CATSPPLNEQYF.